The text below deals with one T cell receptor (beta chain). Negative magnetic isolation gave CD8+ and CD4+ cells; FACS enriched CD8+ TEMRA. The sample comes from a study of CD8 T cells in Susac syndrome. Random hexamers were used to reverse transcribe the RNA input (about 0.5 to 1 ug). TCRdb re-called the immunoSEQ multiplex PCR reads with MiXCR, one entry per CDR3 protein. The table includes about 150,000 distinct CDR3 sequences, roughly 94% detected once. There are 13 residues in the CDR3. Germline CDR1 is SGHDT and CDR2 is YYEEEE. The trim removed 3 bases at V and 3 bases at J, leaving 2 bases unmatched.

Sequenced: CD8+ T cells from PBMCs. This TCR was sampled from a human donor with multiple sclerosis. The chain is built from TRBV5-6 and TRBJ1-2; 7 bases line up with TRBD1. CDR3 sequence: CASSSGQDYGYTF. Here the CDR3 DNA reads TGTGCCAGCAGCTCTGGACAGGACTATGGCTACACCTTC.